Listed here is a single TCR beta chain. TCRdb keeps only in-frame clones here, not all; method: immunoSEQ multiplex PCR. The sample shows several thousand clones, 31% of them seen only once. The source of the sample is a study of graft-versus-host responses after intestinal transplantation. General study results and limits: Patients who carried graft-donor T cell macrochimerism also had high graft-versus-host to host-versus-graft clonal ratios in their allografts.

With 1 base removed from V and 2 bases from J, the gap between germline ends came to 12 bases. The CDR3 contains 15 residues. CDR1 is SGHRS, CDR2 YFSETQ, per germline. Researchers placed around 200,000 CFSE-labeled responder cells in culture with around 200,000 irradiated, violet-dye-labeled stimulator cells. After the reaction, the investigators sorted the proliferating CFSE-low CD3+CD4+ and CD3+CD8+ responders. This chain joins TRBV5-1 and TRBJ2-5; D possibly corresponds to TRBD1 (5 bases). This specimen was alloreactive CD4+ T cells from a mixed lymphocyte reaction culture, taken before transplantation. Specified subset: CFSE-low proliferating T cells sorted from approximately six-day pre-transplant mixed lymphocyte reaction (GvH or HvG direction). The source of this sequence is a human patient who was an organ donor for intestinal transplantation. The CDR3 DNA follows: TGCGCCAGCAGCTTGTTTGGGGCAGATCAAGAGACCCAGTACTTC. This translates into CASSLFGADQETQYF.